Listed below are T cell receptor beta chains from one sample, sequenced in a study of T cells in Graves' hyperthyroidism and ophthalmopathy. TCRdb re-derived calls from the multiplex PCR reads in MiXCR, one entry per CDR3 protein. The table shows hundreds of thousands of distinct CDR3 sequences, with 13% occurring only once. Material for sequencing was blood. The receptors here all came from a young woman with Graves' hyperthyroidism. Each CDR3 is given with its conserved first and last residue. A D gene is named only where the DNA matches it firmly. Clone sizes are given selectively: once, few, many, or a class where the clone is expanded.

j_call v_call d_call clone_size cdr3_aa cdr3_nt
TRBJ1-6 TRBV28 . many CASSLAAGRDNSPLHF TGTGCCAGCAGCCTTGCTGCAGGACGGGATAATTCACCCCTCCACTTT
TRBJ2-3 TRBV7-2 . many CASSSKGLQYTSTDTQYF TGTGCCAGCAGCTCGAAGGGTCTCCAGTATACTAGCACAGATACGCAGTATTTT
TRBJ2-1 TRBV12-3/TRBV12-4 . many CASRVQDEQFF TGTGCCAGCAGGGTCCAGGATGAGCAGTTCTTC
TRBJ1-3 TRBV11-3 . . CASSLGFNSGNTIYF TGTGCCAGCAGCCTAGGGTTCAACTCTGGAAACACCATATATTTT
TRBJ2-4 TRBV6-1 . few CASRHPRTWSLPGGHKNIQYF TGTGCCAGCAGACATCCTAGGACGTGGTCACTTCCCGGGGGGCACAAAAACATTCAGTACTTC
TRBJ1-1 TRBV13 . many CASSLLMGPEAFF TGTGCCAGCAGCTTACTTATGGGTCCTGAAGCTTTCTTT
TRBJ2-1 TRBV18 TRBD1 many CASSPPGQGVNEQFF TGTGCCAGCTCACCACCGGGACAGGGGGTCAATGAGCAGTTCTTC
TRBJ2-1 TRBV15 . . CATIRKGEQFF TGTGCCACCATTCGTAAAGGTGAGCAGTTCTTC
TRBJ2-1 TRBV3-1 TRBD2 many CASSHGGLDTYNEQFF TGTGCCAGCAGCCACGGTGGACTAGACACCTACAATGAGCAGTTCTTC
TRBJ2-1 TRBV6-1 . few CASKGLYNEQFF TGTGCCAGCAAAGGCCTCTACAATGAGCAGTTCTTC
TRBJ2-4 TRBV19 . few CASSQPSTAKNIQYF TGTGCCAGTAGTCAACCTAGCACCGCCAAAAACATTCAGTACTTC
TRBJ2-7 TRBV28 . . CASSLAGTPGFSSSYEQYF TGTGCCAGCAGTTTAGCGGGGACACCCGGCTTCTCTAGCTCCTACGAGCAGTACTTC
TRBJ1-5 TRBV12-3/TRBV12-4 . few CASSTRGLSVSQHF TGTGCCAGCAGTACGAGGGGATTATCAGTGTCCCAGCATTTT
TRBJ1-5 TRBV10-3 . many CAISENSNQPQHF TGTGCCATCAGTGAGAATAGCAATCAGCCCCAGCATTTT
TRBJ1-3 TRBV6-1 . many CASSPNNADLGTIYF TGTGCCAGCAGTCCCAACAACGCCGACTTAGGCACCATATATTTT
TRBJ1-6 TRBV30 . . CAWSVRGGSPLHF TGTGCCTGGAGTGTACGAGGGGGGTCACCCCTCCACTTT
TRBJ2-2 TRBV20-1 TRBD1 few CSAKAGQGTGELFF TGCAGTGCTAAGGCGGGACAGGGCACCGGGGAGCTGTTTTTT
TRBJ2-7 TRBV5-1 TRBD2 . CASSLPGTSDYEQYF TGCGCCAGCAGCCTACCCGGGACTAGCGACTACGAGCAGTACTTC
TRBJ2-1 TRBV28 . many CASSHGGVSFDEQFF TGTGCCAGCAGCCATGGGGGAGTGTCTTTCGATGAGCAGTTCTTC
TRBJ1-5 TRBV19 TRBD1 few CASSMTGSSNQPQHF TGTGCCAGTAGCATGACAGGGAGTAGCAATCAGCCCCAGCATTTT
TRBJ2-7 TRBV20-1 TRBD2 many CSARLAGDEQYF TGCAGTGCTAGACTAGCGGGGGACGAGCAGTACTTC
TRBJ2-3 TRBV29-1 TRBD2 many CSVAAGGFTDTQYF TGCAGCGTTGCAGCGGGGGGGTTTACAGATACGCAGTATTTT
TRBJ2-1 TRBV2 TRBD2 many CASSDRDYSYNEQFF TGTGCCAGCAGTGACCGGGACTACTCCTACAATGAGCAGTTCTTC
TRBJ1-2 TRBV28 TRBD1 . CASSKGQGAEGYTF TGTGCCAGCAGCAAAGGACAGGGGGCGGAGGGCTACACCTTC